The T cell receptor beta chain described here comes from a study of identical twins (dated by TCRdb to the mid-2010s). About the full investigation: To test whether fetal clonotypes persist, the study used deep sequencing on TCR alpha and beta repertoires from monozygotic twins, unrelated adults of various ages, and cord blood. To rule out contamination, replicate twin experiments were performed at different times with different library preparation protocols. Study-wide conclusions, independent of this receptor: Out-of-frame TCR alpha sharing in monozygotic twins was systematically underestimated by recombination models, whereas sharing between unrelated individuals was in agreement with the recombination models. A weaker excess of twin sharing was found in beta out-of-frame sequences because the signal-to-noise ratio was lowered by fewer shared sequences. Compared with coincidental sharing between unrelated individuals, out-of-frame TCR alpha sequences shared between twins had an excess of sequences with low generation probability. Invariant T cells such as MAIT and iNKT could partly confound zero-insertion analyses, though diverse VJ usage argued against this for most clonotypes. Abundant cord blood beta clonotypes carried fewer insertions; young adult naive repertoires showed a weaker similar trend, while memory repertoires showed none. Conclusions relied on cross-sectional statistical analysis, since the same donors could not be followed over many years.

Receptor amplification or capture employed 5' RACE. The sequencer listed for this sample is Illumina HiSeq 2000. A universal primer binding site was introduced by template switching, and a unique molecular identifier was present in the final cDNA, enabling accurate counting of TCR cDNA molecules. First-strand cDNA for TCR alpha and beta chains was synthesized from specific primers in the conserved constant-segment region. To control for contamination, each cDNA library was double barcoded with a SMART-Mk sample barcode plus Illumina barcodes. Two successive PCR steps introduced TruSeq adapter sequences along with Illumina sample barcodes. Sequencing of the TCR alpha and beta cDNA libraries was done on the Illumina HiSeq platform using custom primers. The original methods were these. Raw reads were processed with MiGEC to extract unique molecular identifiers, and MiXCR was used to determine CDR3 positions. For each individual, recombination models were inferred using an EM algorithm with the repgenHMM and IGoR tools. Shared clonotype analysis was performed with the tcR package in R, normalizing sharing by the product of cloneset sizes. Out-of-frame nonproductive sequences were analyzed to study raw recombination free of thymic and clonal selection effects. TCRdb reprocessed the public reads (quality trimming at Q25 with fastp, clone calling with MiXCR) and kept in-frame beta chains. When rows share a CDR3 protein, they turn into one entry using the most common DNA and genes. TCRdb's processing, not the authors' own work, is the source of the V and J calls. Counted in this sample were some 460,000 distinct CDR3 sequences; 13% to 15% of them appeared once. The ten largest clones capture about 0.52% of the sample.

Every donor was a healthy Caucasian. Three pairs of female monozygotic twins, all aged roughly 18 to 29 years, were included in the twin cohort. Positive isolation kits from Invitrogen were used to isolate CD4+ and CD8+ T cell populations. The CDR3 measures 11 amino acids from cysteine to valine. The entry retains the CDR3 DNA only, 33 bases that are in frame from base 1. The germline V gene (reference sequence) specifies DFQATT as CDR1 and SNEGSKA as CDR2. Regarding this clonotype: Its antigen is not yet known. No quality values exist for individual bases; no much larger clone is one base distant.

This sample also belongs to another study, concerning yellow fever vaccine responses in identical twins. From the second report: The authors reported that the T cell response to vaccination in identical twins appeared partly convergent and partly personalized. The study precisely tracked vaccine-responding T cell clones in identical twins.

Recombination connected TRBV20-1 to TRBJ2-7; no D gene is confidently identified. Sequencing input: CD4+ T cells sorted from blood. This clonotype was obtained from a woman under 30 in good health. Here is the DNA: TGCAGTGCTAGTTATTCCGAAGGTGTTAGGGTC. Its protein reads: CSASYSEGVRV.